The subject of this entry is one T cell receptor (beta chain). Its antigen is still unknown. Time point reported: pre-sensitization, week 0. Treatment given: therapeutic diphenylcyclopropenone sensitization with weekly scalp DPC. This record comes from a study of human T cells and chemical hapten exposure. Study overall: Read at 6 days, the patch tests placed 0.01% DPC on the upper back.

The CDR3 has 12 amino acids. Trimming took off 5 bases at V and 0 bases at J, with 8 bases between the two ends. From germline, CDR1 is GTSNPN and CDR2 SVGIG (reference sequence). TCRdb called the RACE reads again in MiXCR, with one record for every CDR3 protein. The sample records roughly 64,000 distinct CDR3 sequences, over 9% being singletons. Overall study findings and caveats: Healthy individuals' immune responses may differ from those of donors, who had alopecia.

V and J are TRBV30 and TRBJ2-7; tentatively, D is TRBD1 (5 bases). This receptor was taken from a woman in her forties with alopecia areata. Some clones in this sample may be carry-over from other donors' samples. The source material was whole blood, sampled in connection with sensitization to the hapten diphenylcyclopropenone (DPC). The CDR3 bases are TGTGCCTGGGCGACAGCCTCCTACGAGCAGTACTTC. As protein: CAWATASYEQYF.